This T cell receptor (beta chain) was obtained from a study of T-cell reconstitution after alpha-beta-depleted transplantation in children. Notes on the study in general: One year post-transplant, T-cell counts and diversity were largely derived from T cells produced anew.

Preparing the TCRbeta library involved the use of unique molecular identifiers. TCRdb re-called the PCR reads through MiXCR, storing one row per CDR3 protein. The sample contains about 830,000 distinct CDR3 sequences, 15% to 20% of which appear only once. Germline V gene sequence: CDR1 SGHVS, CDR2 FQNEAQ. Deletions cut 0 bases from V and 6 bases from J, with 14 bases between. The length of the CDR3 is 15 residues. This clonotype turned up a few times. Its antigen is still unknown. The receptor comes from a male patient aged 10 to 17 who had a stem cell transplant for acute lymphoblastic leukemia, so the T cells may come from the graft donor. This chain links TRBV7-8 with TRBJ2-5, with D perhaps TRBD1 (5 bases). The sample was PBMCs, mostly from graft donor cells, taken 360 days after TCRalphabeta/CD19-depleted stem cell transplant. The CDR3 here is CASSLARAGWKTQYF. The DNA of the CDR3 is TGTGCCAGCAGCTTAGCTAGGGCAGGGTGGAAGACCCAGTACTTC.